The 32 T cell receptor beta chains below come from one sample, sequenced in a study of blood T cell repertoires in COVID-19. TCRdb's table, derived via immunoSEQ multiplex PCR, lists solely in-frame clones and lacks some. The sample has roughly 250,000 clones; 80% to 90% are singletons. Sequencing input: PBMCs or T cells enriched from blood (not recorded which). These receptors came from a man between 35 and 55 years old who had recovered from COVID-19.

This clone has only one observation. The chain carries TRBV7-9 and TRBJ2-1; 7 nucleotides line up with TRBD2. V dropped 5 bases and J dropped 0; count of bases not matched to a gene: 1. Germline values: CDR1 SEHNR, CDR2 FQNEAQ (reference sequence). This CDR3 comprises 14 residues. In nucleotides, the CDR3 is TGTGCCAGCAGCCGGGACTACTCCTACAATGAGCAGTTCTTC. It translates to CASSRDYSYNEQFF.

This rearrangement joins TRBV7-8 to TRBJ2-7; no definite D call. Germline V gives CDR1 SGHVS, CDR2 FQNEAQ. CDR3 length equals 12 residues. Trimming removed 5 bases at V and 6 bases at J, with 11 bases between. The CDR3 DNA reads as TGTGCCAGCAGCCGTCTAGATGGCGAGCAGTACTTC. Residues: CASSRLDGEQYF.

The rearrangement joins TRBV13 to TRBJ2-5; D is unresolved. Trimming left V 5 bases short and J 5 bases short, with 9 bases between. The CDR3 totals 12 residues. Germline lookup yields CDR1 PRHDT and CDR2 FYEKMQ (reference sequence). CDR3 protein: CASSLSGETQYF. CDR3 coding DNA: TGTGCCAGCAGCCTCTCCGGGGAGACCCAGTACTTC.

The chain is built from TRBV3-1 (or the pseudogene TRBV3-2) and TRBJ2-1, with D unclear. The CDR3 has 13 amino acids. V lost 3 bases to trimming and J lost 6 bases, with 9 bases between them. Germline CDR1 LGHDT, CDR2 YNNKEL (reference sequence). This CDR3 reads CASSQGAGNEQFF. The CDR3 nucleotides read TGTGCCAGCAGCCAGGGCGCCGGCAATGAGCAGTTCTTC.

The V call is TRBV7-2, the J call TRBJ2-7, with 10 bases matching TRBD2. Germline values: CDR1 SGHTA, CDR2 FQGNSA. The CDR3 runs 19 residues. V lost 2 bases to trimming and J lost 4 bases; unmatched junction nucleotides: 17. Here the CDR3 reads CASSLRRTSGIAPSYEQYF. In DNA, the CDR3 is TGTGCCAGCAGCTTAAGACGGACTAGCGGAATCGCCCCGTCTTACGAGCAGTACTTC.

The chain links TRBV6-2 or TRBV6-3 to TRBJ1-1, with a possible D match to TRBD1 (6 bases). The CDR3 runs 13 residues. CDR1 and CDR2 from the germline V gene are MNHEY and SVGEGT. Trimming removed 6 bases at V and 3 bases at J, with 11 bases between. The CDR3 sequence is CASSLQGYTEAFF. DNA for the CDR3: TGTGCCAGCAGCCTACAGGGTTACACTGAAGCTTTCTTT.

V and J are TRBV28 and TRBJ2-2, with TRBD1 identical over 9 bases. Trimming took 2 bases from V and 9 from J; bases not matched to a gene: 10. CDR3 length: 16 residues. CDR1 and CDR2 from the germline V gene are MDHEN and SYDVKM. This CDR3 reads CASSLPPGTGLWELFF. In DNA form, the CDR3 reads TGTGCCAGCAGTTTACCCCCGGGGACAGGGCTTTGGGAGCTGTTTTTT.

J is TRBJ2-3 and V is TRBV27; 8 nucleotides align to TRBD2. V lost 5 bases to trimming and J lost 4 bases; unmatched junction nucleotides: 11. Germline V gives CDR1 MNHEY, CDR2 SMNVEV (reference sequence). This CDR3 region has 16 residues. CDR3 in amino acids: CASSLTPGLDSDTQYF. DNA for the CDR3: TGTGCCAGCAGTCTCACACCGGGACTAGATTCAGATACGCAGTATTTT.

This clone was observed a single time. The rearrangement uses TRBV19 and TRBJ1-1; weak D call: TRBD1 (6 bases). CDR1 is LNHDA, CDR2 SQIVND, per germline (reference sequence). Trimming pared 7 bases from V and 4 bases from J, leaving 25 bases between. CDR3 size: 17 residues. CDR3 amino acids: CASNDPSWLGAGTEAFF. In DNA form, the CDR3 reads TGTGCCAGTAATGACCCATCTTGGTTGGGGGCGGGCACTGAAGCTTTCTTT. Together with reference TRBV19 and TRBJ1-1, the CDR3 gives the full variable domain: DGGITQSPKYLFRKEGQNVTLSCEQNLNHDAMYWYRQDPGQGLRLIYYSQIVNDFQKGDIAEGYSVSREKKESFPLTVTSAQKNPTAFYLCASNDPSWLGAGTEAFFGQGTRLTVV.

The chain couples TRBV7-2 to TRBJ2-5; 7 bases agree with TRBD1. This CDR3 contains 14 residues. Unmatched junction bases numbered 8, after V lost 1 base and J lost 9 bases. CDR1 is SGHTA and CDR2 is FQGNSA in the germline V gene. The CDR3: CASSLGGQVGAQYF. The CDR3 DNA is TGTGCCAGCAGCTTAGGTGGACAGGTCGGGGCCCAGTACTTC.

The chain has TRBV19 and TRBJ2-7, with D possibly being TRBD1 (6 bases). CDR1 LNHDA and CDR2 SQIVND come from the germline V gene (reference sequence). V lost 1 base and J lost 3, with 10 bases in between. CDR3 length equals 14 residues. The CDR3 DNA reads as TGTGCCAGTAGTATAGGCAGGGGAGTCTACGAGCAGTACTTC. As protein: CASSIGRGVYEQYF. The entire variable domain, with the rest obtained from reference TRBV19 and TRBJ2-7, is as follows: DGGITQSPKYLFRKEGQNVTLSCEQNLNHDAMYWYRQDPGQGLRLIYYSQIVNDFQKGDIAEGYSVSREKKESFPLTVTSAQKNPTAFYLCASSIGRGVYEQYFGPGTRLTVT.

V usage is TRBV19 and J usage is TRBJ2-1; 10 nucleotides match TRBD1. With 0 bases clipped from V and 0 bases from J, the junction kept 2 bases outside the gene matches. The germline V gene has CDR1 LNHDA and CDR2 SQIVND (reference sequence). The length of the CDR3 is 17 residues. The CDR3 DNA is TGTGCCAGTAGTATAGATCGGGACAGGGGCTCCTACAATGAGCAGTTCTTC. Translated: CASSIDRDRGSYNEQFF. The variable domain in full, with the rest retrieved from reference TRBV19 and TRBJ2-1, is DGGITQSPKYLFRKEGQNVTLSCEQNLNHDAMYWYRQDPGQGLRLIYYSQIVNDFQKGDIAEGYSVSREKKESFPLTVTSAQKNPTAFYLCASSIDRDRGSYNEQFFGPGTRLTVL.

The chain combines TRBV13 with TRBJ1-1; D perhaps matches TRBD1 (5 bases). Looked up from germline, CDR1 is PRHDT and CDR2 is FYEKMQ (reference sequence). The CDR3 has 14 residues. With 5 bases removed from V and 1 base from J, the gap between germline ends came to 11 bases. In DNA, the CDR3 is TGTGCCAGCAGCCCTGGCGGGGCGAACACTGAAGCTTTCTTT. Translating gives CASSPGGANTEAFF.

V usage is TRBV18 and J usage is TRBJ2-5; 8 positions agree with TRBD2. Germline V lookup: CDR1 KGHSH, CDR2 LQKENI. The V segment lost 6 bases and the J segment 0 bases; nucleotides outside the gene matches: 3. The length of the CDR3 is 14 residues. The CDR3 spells CASSQLADQETQYF. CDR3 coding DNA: TGTGCCAGCTCCCAACTAGCGGACCAAGAGACCCAGTACTTC. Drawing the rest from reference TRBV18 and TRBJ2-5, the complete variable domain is NAGVMQNPRHLVRRRGQEARLRCSPMKGHSHVYWYRQLPEEGLKFMVYLQKENIIDESGMPKERFSAEFPKEGPSILRIQQVVRGDSAAYFCASSQLADQETQYFGPGTRLLVL.

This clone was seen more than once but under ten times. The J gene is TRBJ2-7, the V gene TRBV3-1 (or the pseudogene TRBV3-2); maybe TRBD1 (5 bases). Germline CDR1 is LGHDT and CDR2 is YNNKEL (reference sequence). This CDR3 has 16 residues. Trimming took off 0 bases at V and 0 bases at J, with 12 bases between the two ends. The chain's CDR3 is CASSQDEDTVSYEQYF. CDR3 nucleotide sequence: TGTGCCAGCAGCCAAGACGAGGACACGGTCTCCTACGAGCAGTACTTC.

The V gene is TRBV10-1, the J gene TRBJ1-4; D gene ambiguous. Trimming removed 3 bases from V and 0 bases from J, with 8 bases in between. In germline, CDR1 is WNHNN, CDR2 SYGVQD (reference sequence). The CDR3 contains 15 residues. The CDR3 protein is CASSDHGTTNEKLFF. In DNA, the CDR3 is TGCGCCAGCAGTGACCACGGGACAACTAATGAAAAACTGTTTTTT.

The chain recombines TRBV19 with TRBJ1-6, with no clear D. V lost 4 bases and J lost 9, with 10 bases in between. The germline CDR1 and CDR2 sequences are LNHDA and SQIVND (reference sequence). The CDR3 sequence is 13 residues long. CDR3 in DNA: TGTGCCAGTAGTACCGCCGGGTTTTCACCCCTCCACTTT. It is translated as CASSTAGFSPLHF.

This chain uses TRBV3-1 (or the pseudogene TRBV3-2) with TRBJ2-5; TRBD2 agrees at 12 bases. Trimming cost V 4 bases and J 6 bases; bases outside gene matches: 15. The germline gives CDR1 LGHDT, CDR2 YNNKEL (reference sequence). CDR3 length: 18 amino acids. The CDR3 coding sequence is TGTGCCAGCAGCCGAACCTCTAGCGGGAGGGGCGCCGTGAAGACCCAGTACTTC. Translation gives CASSRTSSGRGAVKTQYF.

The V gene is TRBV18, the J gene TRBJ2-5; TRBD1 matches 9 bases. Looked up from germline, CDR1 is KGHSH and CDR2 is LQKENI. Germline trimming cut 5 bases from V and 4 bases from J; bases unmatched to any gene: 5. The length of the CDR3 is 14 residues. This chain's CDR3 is CASSGQGYGETQYF. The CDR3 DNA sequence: TGTGCCAGCTCAGGACAGGGGTATGGAGAGACCCAGTACTTC.

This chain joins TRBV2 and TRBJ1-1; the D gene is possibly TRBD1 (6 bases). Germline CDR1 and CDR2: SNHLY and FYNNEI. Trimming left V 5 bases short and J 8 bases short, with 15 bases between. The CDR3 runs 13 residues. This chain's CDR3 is CASSWQGRQEAFF. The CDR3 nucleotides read TGTGCCAGCAGTTGGCAGGGGCGACAAGAAGCTTTCTTT.

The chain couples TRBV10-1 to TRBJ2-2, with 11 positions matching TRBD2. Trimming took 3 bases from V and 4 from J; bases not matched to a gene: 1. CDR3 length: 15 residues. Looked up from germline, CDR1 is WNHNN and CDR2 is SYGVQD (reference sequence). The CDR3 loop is CASSDTSGGTGELFF. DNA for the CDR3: TGCGCCAGCAGTGACACTAGCGGGGGCACCGGGGAGCTGTTTTTT.

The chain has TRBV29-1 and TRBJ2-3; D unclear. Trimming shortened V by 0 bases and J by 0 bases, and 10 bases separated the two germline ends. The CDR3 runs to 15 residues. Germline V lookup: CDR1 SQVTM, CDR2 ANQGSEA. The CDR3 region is CSVEDRTRSTDTQYF. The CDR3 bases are TGCAGCGTTGAAGATCGTACGAGGAGCACAGATACGCAGTATTTT.

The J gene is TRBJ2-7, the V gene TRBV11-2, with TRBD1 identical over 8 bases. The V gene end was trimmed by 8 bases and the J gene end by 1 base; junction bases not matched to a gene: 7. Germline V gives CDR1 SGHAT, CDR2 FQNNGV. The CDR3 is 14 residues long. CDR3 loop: CASGWTGSSYEQYF. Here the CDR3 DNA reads TGTGCCAGCGGGTGGACAGGGAGTTCCTACGAGCAGTACTTC.

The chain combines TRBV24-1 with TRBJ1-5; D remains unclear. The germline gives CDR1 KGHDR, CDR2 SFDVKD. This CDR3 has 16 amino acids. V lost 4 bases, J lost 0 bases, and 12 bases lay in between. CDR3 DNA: TGTGCCACCAGTGAAGGTGACACCTTTAGCAATCAGCCCCAGCATTTT. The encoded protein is CATSEGDTFSNQPQHF.

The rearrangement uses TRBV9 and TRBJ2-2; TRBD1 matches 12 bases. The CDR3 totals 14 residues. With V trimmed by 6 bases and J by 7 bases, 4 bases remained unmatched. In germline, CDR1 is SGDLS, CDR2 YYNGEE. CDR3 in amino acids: CASNRDRGRGELFF. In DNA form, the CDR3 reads TGTGCCAGCAACCGGGACAGGGGGCGCGGGGAGCTGTTTTTT. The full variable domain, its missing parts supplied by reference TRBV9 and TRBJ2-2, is DSGVTQTPKHLITATGQRVTLRCSPRSGDLSVYWYQQSLDQGLQFLIQYYNGEERAKGNILERFSAQQFPDLHSELNLSSLELGDSALYFCASNRDRGRGELFFGEGSRLTVL.

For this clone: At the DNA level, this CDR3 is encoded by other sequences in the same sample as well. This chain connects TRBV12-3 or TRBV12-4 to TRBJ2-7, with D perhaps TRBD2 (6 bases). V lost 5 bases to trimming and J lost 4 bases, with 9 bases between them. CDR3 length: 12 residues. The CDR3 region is CASSPGGYEQYF. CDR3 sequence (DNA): TGTGCCAGCAGTCCCGGGGGTTACGAGCAGTACTTC.

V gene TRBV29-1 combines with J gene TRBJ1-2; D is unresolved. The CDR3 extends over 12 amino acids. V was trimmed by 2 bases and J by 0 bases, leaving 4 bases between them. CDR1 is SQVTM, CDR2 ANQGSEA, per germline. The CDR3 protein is CSVEPANYGYTF. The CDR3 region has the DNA TGCAGCGTTGAACCAGCTAACTATGGCTACACCTTC.

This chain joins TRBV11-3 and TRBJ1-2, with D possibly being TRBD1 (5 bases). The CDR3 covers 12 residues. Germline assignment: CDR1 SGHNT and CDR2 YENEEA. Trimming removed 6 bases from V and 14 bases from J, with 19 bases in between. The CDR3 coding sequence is TGTGCCAGCAGGCTCGGCGGGGGAAAAATTACCTTC. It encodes CASRLGGGKITF.

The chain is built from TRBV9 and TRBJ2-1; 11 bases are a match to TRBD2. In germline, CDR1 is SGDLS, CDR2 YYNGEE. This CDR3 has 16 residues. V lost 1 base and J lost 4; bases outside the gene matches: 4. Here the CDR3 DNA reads TGTGCCAGCAGCGTAACTAGCGGGGGCCTTTACAATGAGCAGTTCTTC. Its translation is CASSVTSGGLYNEQFF.

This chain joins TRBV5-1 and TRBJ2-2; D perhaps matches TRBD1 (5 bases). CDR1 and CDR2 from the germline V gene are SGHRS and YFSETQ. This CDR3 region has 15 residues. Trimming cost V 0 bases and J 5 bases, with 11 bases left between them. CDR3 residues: CASSLAVGVTGELFF. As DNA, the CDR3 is TGCGCCAGCAGCTTGGCCGTAGGGGTGACCGGGGAGCTGTTTTTT.

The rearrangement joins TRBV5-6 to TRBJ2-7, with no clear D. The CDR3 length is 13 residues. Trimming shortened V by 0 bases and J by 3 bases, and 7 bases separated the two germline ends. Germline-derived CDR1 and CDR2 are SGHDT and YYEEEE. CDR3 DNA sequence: TGTGCCAGCAGCTTGGGGCAGTTCTACGAGCAGTACTTC. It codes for CASSLGQFYEQYF.

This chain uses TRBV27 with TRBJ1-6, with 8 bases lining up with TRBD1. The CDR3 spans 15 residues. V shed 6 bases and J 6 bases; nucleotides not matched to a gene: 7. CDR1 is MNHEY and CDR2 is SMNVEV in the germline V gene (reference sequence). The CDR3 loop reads CASRTGDIINSPLHF. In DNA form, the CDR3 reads TGTGCCAGCAGGACAGGGGATATTATTAATTCACCCCTCCACTTT.